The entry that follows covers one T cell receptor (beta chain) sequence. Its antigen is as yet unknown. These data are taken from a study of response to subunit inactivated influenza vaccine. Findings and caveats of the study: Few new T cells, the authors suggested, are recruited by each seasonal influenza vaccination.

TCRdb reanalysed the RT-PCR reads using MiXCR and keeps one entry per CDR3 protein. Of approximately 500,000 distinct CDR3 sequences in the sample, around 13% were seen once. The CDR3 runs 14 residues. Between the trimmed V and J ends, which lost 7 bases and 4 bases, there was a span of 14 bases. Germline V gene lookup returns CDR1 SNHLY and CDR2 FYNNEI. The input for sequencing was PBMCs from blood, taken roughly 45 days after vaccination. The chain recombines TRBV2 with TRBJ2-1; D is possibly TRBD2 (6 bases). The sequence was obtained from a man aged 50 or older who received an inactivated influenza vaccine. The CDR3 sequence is CASKEAGQYNEQFF. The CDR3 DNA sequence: TGTGCCAGCAAGGAAGCGGGCCAATACAATGAGCAGTTCTTC.